This entry describes one T cell receptor (beta chain). These data come from a study of blood T cell repertoires in COVID-19. Overall study: Samples taken during acute and convalescent COVID-19 were collected in the United States, Italy and Spain. Sources were T cells, B-cell-depleted T cells, or PBMCs; the material itself was cDNA or gDNA.

In the study's own analysis: Amplification of reference gene primers provided the estimated nucleated cell counts. The protocol was immunoSEQ multiplex PCR, while the TCRdb copy is restricted to in-frame clones and leaves out a portion. V, J and clone size are taken as reported in that table, and D and trimming were inferred from the DNA itself. The sample includes roughly 250,000 clones, 70% to 85% seen only once; the top ten take approximately 1.9%. The germline V gene encodes CDR1 LNHDA and CDR2 SQIVND (reference sequence). V shed 7 bases, J shed 5 bases, and the junction held 7 bases outside the gene matches. The CDR3 has 13 residues.

Sequencing used peripheral blood. The TCR comes from a woman of 80 years or more with acute or convalescent COVID-19. V is TRBV19 and J is TRBJ2-7; 8 bases match TRBD2. The CDR3: CASNKAGVDEQYF. The CDR3 coding sequence is TGTGCCAGTAATAAAGCGGGAGTAGACGAGCAGTACTTC.